Given below is one T cell receptor (beta chain) in context. CDR3 length equals 15 residues. Losses at the gene ends were 2 bases for V and 3 bases for J; bases not matched to a gene: 3. CDR1 and CDR2 from the germline V gene are MNHNS and SASEGT. The sample originates from a study of blood T cell repertoires in COVID-19. Study context: Both acute and convalescent COVID-19 samples were obtained from the United States, Italy and Spain. PBMCs, B-cell-depleted T cells, or T cells provided the cDNA or gDNA that made up the material.

Authors' data handling: By means of reference gene primer amplification, nucleated cell counts were estimated. Sequencing used immunoSEQ multiplex PCR; TCRdb keeps in-frame clones, though not all of them. That table is the source of V, J and clone size, and D and trimming were worked out from the DNA. This table has 120,000 or so clones, more than 60% appearing once. The source of this sequence is a woman aged 70-85 years with acute or convalescent COVID-19. Sample: peripheral blood. The chain combines TRBV6-1 with TRBJ2-3, with 9 positions matching TRBD2. The CDR3 DNA sequence: TGTGCCAGCAGTGAACTAGCGGGAATAACAGATACGCAGTATTTT. Translated, it gives CASSELAGITDTQYF.